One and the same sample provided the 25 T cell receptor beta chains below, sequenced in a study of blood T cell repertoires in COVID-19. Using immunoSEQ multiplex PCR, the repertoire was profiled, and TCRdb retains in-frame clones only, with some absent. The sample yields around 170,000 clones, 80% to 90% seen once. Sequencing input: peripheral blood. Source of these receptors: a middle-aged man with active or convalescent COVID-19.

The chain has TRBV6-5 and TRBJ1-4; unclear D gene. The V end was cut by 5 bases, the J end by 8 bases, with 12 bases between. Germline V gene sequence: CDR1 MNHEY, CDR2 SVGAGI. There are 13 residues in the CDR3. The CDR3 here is CASSLYTPEKLFF. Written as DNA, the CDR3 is TGTGCCAGCAGTCTCTATACGCCGGAAAAACTGTTTTTT.

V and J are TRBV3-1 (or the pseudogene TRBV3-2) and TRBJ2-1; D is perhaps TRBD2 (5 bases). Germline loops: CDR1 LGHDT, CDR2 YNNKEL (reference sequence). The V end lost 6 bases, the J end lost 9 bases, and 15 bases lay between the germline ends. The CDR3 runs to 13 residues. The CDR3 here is CASRNSGMGEQFF. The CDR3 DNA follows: TGTGCCAGCAGGAATTCCGGGATGGGTGAGCAGTTCTTC.

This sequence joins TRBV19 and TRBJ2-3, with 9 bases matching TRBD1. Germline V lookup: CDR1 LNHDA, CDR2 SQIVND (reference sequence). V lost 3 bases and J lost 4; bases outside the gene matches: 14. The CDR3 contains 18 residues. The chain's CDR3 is CASSIPPGRTGAPDTQYF. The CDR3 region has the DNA TGTGCCAGTAGTATTCCCCCGGGACGGACAGGGGCCCCAGATACGCAGTATTTT.

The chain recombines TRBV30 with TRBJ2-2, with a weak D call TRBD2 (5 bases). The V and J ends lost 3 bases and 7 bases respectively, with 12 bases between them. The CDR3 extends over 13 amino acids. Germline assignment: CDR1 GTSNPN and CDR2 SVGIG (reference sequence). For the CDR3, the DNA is TGTGCCTGGAGGCTAGCTAACGTCGGGGAGCTGTTTTTT. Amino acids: CAWRLANVGELFF.

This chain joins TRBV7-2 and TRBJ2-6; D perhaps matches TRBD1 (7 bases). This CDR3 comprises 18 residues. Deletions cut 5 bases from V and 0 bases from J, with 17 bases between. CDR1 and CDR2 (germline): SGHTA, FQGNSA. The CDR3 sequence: CASSAHRGGYSGANVLTF. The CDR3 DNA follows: TGTGCCAGCAGCGCCCACAGGGGAGGATACTCTGGGGCCAACGTCCTGACTTTC. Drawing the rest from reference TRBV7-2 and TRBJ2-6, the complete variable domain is GAGVSQSPSNKVTEKGKDVELRCDPISGHTALYWYRQSLGQGLEFLIYFQGNSAPDKSGLPSDRFSAERTGGSVSTLTIQRTQQEDSAVYLCASSAHRGGYSGANVLTFGAGSRLTVL.

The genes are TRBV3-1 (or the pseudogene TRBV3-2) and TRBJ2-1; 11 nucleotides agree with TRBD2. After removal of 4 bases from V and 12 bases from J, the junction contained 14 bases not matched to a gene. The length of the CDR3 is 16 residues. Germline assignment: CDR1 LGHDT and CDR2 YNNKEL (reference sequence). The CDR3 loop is CASSPTDSSGGAGQFF. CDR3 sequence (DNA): TGTGCCAGCAGCCCAACAGACAGTAGCGGGGGGGCCGGGCAGTTCTTC.

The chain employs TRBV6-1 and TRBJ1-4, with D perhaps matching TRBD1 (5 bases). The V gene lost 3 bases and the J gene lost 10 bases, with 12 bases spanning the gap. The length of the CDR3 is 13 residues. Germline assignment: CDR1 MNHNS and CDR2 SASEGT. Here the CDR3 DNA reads TGTGCCAGCAGTGAGGACACTCTTGGAAAACTGTTTTTT. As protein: CASSEDTLGKLFF.

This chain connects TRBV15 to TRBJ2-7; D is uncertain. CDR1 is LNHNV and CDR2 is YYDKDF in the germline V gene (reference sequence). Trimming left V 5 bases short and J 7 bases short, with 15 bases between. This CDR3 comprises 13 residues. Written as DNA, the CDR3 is TGTGCCACCAGCGTTTTTCCTAGTGGTGAGCAGTACTTC. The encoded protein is CATSVFPSGEQYF.

The CDR3 loop reads CASSPGLASDTQYF. CDR3 DNA: TGTGCCAGCAGCCCGGGACTAGCCTCAGATACGCAGTATTTT. The rearrangement links TRBV4-2 to TRBJ2-3; TRBD2 matches at 9 bases. V trimming: 4 bases; J trimming: 4 bases; junction bases outside the gene matches: 3. Looked up from germline, CDR1 is LGHNA and CDR2 is YNFKEQ. This CDR3 region has 14 residues.

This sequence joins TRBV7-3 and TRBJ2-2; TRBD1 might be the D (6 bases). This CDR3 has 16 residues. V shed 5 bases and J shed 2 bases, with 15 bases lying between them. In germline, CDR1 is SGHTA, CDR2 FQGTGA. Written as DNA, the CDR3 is TGTGCCAGCAGCCCGGGACACACAAGAAACACCGGGGAGCTGTTTTTT. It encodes CASSPGHTRNTGELFF.

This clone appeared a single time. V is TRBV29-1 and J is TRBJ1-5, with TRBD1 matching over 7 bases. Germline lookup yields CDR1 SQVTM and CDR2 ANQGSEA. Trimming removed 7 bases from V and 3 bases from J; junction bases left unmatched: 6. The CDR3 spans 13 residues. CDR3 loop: CSAGQESNQPQHF. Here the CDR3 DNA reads TGCAGCGCCGGACAGGAGTCCAATCAGCCCCAGCATTTT.

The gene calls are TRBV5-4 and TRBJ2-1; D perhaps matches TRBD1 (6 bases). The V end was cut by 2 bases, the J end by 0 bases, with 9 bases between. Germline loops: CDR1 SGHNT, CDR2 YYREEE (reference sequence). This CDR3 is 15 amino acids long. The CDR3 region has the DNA TGTGCCAGCAGCTTAGGGGGTCCCTCCTACAATGAGCAGTTCTTC. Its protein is CASSLGGPSYNEQFF.

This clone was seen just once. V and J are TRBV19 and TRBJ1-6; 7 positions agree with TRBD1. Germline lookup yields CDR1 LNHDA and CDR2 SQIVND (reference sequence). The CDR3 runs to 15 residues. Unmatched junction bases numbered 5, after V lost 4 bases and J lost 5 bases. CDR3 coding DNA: TGTGCCAGTAGTAACCAGGGGGTCAATAATTCACCCCTCCACTTT. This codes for CASSNQGVNNSPLHF.

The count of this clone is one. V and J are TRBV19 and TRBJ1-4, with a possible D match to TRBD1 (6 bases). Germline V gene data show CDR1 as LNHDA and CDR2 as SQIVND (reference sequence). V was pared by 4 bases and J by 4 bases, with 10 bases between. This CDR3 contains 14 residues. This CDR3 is CASSRTDNNEKLFF. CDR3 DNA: TGTGCCAGTAGTAGGACAGACAATAATGAAAAACTGTTTTTT.

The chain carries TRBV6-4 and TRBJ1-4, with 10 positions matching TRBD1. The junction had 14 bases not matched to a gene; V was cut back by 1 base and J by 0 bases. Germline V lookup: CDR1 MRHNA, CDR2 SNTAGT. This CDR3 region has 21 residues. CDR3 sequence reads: CASSDFPLRDRGEATNEKLFF. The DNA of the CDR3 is TGTGCCAGCAGTGACTTCCCATTGAGGGACAGGGGTGAAGCAACTAATGAAAAACTGTTTTTT.

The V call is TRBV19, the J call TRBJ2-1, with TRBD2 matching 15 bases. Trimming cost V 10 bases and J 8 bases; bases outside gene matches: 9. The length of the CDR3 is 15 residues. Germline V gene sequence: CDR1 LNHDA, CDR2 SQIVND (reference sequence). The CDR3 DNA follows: TGTGCCACCCGAGGACTAGCGGGGGGGCTAGATGAGCAGTTCTTC. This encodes CATRGLAGGLDEQFF. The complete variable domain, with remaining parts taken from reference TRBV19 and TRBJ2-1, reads DGGITQSPKYLFRKEGQNVTLSCEQNLNHDAMYWYRQDPGQGLRLIYYSQIVNDFQKGDIAEGYSVSREKKESFPLTVTSAQKNPTAFYLCATRGLAGGLDEQFFGPGTRLTVL.

CDR3 nucleotides: TGTGCCTGGAGTGTAAAACAGGACAGGTTCTCCTACGAGCAGTACTTC. Translating gives CAWSVKQDRFSYEQYF. V is TRBV30 and J is TRBJ2-7; 7 bases match TRBD1. Per germline, CDR1 GTSNPN and CDR2 SVGIG (reference sequence). CDR3 length: 16 residues. V lost 0 bases, J lost 0 bases, and 8 bases stayed unmatched.

The chain's CDR3 is CASKSPGQGAPGELFF. CDR3 DNA: TGTGCCAGCAAGAGTCCGGGACAGGGGGCTCCCGGGGAGCTGTTTTTT. The rearrangement uses TRBV21-1 and TRBJ2-2; TRBD1 is taken as the D call from the table, unchecked against the DNA. TRBV21-1 is annotated as a pseudogene. The length of the CDR3 is 16 residues.

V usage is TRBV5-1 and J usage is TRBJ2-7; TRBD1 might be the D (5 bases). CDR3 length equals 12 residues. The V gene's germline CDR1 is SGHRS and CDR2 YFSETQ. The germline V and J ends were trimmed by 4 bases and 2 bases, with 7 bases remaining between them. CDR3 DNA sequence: TGCGCCAGCAGCGCCAGGGCCTACGAGCAGTACTTC. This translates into CASSARAYEQYF. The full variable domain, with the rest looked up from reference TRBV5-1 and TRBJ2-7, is KAGVTQTPRYLIKTRGQQVTLSCSPISGHRSVSWYQQTPGQGLQFLFEYFSETQRNKGNFPGRFSGRQFSNSRSEMNVSTLELGDSALYLCASSARAYEQYFGPGTRLTVT.

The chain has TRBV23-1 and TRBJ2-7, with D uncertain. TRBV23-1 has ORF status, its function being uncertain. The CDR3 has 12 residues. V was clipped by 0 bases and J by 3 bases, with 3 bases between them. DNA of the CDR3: TGCGCCAGCAGTCAATCCCTCTACGAGCAGTACTTC. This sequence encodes CASSQSLYEQYF.

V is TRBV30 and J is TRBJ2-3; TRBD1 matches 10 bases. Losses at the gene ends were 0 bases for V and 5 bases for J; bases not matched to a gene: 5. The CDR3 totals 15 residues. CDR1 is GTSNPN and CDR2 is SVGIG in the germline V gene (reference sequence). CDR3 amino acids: CAWSVRDRGLDTQYF. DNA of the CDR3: TGTGCCTGGAGTGTACGGGACAGGGGATTAGATACGCAGTATTTT.

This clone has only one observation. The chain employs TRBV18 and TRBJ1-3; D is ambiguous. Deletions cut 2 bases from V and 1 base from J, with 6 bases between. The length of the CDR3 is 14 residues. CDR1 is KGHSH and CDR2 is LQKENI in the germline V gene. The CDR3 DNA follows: TGTGCCAGCTCACCAGTGAGGTCTGGAAACACCATATATTTT. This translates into CASSPVRSGNTIYF. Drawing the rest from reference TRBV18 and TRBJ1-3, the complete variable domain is NAGVMQNPRHLVRRRGQEARLRCSPMKGHSHVYWYRQLPEEGLKFMVYLQKENIIDESGMPKERFSAEFPKEGPSILRIQQVVRGDSAAYFCASSPVRSGNTIYFGEGSWLTVV.

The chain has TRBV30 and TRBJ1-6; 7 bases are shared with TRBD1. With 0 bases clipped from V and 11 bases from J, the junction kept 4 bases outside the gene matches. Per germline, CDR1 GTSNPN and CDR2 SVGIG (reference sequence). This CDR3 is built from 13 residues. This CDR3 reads CAWSVPGGPPLHF. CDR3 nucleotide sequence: TGTGCCTGGAGTGTACCAGGGGGGCCACCCCTCCACTTT.

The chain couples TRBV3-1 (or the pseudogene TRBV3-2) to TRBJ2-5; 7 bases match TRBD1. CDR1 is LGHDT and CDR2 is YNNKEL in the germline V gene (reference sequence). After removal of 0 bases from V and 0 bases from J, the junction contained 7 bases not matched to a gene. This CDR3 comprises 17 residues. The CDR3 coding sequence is TGTGCCAGCAGCCAAGATCCCCTCGGACAGGACCAAGAGACCCAGTACTTC. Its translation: CASSQDPLGQDQETQYF.

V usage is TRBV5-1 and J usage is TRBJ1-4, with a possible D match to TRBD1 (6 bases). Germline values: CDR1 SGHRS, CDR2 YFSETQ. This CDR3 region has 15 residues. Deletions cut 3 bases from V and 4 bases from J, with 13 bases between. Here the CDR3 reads CASSSVDSRNEKLFF. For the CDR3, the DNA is TGCGCCAGCAGCTCAGTGGACAGCCGTAATGAAAAACTGTTTTTT.